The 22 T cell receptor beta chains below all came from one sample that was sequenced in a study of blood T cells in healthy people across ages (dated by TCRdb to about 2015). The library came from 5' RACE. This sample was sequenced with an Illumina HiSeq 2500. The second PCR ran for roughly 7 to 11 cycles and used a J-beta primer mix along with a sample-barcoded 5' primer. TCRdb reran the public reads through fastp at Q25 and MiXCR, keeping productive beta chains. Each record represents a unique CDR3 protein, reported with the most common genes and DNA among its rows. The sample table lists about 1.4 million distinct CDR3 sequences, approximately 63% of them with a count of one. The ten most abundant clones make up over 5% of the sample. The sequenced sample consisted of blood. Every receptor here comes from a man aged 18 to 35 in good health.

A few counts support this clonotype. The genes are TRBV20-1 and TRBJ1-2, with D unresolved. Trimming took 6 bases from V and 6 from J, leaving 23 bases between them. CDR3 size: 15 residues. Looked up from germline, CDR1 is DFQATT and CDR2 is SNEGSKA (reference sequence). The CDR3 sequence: CSATPDPGSFNGYTF. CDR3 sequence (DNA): TGCAGTGCCACCCCAGACCCCGGCAGCTTCAATGGCTACACCTTC.

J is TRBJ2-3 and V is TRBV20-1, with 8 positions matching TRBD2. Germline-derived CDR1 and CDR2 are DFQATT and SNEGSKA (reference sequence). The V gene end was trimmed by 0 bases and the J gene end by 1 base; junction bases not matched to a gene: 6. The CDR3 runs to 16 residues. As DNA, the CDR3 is TGCAGTGCTAGAGATAGTAGCGGGATACGCACAGATACGCAGTATTTT. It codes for CSARDSSGIRTDTQYF.

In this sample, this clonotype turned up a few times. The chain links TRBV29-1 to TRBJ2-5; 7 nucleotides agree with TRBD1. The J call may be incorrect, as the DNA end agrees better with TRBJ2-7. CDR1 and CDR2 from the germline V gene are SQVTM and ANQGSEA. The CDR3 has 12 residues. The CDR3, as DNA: TGCAGCGCAGGGACAGTCTCTTACGAGCAGTACTTC. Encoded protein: CSAGTVSYEQYF.

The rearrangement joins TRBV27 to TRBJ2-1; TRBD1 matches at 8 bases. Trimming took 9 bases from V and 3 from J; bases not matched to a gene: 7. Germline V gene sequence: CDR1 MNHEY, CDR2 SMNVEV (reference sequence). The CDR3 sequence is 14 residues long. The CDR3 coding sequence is TGTGCCAGTAGCGGACAGGGTGTCTACAATGAGCAGTTCTTC. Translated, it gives CASSGQGVYNEQFF.

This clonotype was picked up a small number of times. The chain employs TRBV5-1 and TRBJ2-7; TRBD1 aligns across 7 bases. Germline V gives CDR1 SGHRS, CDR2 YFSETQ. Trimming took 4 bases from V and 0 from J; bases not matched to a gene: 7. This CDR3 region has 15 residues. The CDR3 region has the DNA TGCGCCAGCAGCCTAGGGACAGCGATCTCCTACGAGCAGTACTTC. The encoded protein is CASSLGTAISYEQYF.

The CDR3, as DNA: TGTGCCAGCAGCTTAGCCCCCCGACAAAGGTCTGAAGCTTTCTTT. It codes for CASSLAPRQRSEAFF. The V call is TRBV11-2, the J call TRBJ1-1; D not certain. CDR3 size: 15 residues. Deletions cut 1 base from V and 6 bases from J, with 15 bases between. The V gene's germline CDR1 is SGHAT and CDR2 FQNNGV. The full variable domain, completed using reference TRBV11-2 and TRBJ1-1, is EAGVAQSPRYKIIEKRQSVAFWCNPISGHATLYWYQQILGQGPKLLIQFQNNGVVDDSQLPKDRFSAERLKGVDSTLKIQPAKLEDSAVYLCASSLAPRQRSEAFFGQGTRLTVV.

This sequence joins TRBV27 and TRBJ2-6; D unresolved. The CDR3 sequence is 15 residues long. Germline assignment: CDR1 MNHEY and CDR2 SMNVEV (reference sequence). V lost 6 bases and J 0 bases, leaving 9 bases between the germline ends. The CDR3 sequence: CASRLLPSGANVLTF. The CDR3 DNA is TGTGCCAGCAGGCTCCTACCCTCTGGGGCCAACGTCCTGACTTTC.

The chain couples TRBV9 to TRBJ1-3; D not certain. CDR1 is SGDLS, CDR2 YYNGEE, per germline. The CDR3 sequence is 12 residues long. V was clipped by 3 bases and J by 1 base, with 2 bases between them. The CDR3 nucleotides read TGTGCCAGCAGCGATTCTGGAAACACCATATATTTT. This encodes CASSDSGNTIYF.

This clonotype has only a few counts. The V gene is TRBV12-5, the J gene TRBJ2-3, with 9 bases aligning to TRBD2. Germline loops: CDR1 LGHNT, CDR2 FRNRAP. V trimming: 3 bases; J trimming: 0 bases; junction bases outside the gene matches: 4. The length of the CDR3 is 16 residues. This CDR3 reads CASGFRTSGSTDTQYF. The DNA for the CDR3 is TGTGCTAGTGGTTTCCGAACTAGCGGGAGCACAGATACGCAGTATTTT.

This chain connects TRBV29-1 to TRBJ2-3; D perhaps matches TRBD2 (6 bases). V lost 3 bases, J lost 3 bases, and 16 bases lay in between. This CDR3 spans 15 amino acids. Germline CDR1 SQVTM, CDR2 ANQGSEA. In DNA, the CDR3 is TGCAGCGTTGACCTCCCCCGGGAGACGACAGATACGCAGTATTTT. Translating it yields CSVDLPRETTDTQYF.

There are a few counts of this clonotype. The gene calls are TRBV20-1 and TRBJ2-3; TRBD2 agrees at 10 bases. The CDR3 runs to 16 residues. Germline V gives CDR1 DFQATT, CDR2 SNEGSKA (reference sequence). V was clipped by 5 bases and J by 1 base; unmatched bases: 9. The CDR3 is CSAYPSGSFGTDTQYF. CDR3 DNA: TGCAGTGCTTACCCTAGCGGGAGTTTCGGCACAGATACGCAGTATTTT.

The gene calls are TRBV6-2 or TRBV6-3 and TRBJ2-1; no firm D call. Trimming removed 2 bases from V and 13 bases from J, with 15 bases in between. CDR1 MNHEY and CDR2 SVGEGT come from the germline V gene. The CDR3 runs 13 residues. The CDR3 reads CASSYVRVDFQFF. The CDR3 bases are TGTGCCAGCAGTTACGTTCGGGTAGACTTCCAGTTCTTC.

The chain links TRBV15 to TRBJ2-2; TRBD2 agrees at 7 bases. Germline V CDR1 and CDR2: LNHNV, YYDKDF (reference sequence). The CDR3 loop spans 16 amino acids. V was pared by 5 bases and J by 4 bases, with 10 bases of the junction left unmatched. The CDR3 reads CATSAGRDYLTGELFF. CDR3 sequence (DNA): TGTGCCACCAGCGCCGGCAGGGACTATCTCACCGGGGAGCTGTTTTTT.

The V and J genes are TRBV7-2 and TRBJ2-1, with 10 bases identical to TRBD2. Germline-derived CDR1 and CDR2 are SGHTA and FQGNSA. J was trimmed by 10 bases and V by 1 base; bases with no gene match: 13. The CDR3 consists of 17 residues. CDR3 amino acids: CASSLGKVLAGGEEQFF. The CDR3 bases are TGTGCCAGCAGCTTAGGGAAAGTGTTAGCGGGGGGTGAGGAGCAGTTCTTC.

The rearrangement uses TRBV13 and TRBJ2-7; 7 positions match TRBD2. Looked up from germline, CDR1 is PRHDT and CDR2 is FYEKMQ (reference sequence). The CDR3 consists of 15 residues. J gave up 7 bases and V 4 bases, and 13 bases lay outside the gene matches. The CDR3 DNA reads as TGTGCCAGCAGCTCATGGGGCGGGAGTATCGGTGAGCAGTACTTC. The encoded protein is CASSSWGGSIGEQYF.

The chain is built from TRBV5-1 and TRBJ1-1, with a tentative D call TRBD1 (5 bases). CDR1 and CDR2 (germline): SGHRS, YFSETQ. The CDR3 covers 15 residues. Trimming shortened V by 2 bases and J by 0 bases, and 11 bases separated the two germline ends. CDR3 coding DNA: TGCGCCAGCAGCTTATGGGGGAACATGAACACTGAAGCTTTCTTT. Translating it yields CASSLWGNMNTEAFF.

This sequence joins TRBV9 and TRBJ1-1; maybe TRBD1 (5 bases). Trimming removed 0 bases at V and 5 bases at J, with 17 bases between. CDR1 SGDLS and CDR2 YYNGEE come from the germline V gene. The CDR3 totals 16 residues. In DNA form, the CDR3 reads TGTGCCAGCAGCGTAGGTGGGGCGCGGATCTATACTGAAGCTTTCTTT. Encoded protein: CASSVGGARIYTEAFF.

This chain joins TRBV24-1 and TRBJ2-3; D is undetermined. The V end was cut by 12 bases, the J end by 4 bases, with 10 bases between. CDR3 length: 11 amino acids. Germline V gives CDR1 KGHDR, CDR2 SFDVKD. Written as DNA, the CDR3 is TGTGCCTACCGGAAGGCAGATACGCAGTATTTT. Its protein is CAYRKADTQYF.

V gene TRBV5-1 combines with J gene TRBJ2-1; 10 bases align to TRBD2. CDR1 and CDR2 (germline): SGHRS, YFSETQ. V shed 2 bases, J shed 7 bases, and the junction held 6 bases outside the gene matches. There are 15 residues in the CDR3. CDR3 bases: TGCGCCAGCAGCTTCTTCCTAGCGGGAGATAATGAGCAGTTCTTC. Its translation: CASSFFLAGDNEQFF.

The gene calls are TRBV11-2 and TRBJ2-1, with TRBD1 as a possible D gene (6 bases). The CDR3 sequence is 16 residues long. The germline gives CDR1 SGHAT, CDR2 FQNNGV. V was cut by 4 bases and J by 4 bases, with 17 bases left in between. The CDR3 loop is CASSSGENPLYNEQFF. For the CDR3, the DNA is TGTGCCAGCAGCTCAGGGGAAAACCCACTTTACAATGAGCAGTTCTTC.

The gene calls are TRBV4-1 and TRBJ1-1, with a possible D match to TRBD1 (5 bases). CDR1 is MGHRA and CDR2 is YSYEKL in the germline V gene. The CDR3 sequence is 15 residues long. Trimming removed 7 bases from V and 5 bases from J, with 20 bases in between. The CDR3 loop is CASTDTGAGRTEAFF. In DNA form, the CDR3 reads TGCGCCAGCACCGACACAGGAGCAGGGAGGACTGAAGCTTTCTTT.

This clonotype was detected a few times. The CDR3 loop reads CPSHRPAHQETQYF. In DNA form, the CDR3 reads TGTCCATCCCACCGACCAGCTCACCAAGAGACCCAGTACTTC. V usage is TRBV6-6 and J usage is TRBJ2-5, with no clear D. CDR1 is MNHNY, CDR2 SVGAGI, per germline (reference sequence). There are 14 residues in the CDR3.